This TCR beta chain emerged from a study of blood T cell repertoires in COVID-19. Looking at the study overall: Donors in the United States, Italy and Spain gave samples during acute or convalescent COVID-19. Sample material is recorded as cDNA or gDNA derived from T cells, B-cell-depleted T cells, or PBMCs.

Original processing notes: Amplification of reference gene primers provided the estimated nucleated cell counts. Sequencing was performed with immunoSEQ multiplex PCR; in TCRdb, only in-frame clones are kept and a portion is missing. V and J calls and clone size come straight from that table; D and trimming were deduced from the DNA. This sample has 95,000 to 110,000 clones, with roughly nine tenths found just once. Germline CDR1 is SGHAT and CDR2 is FQNNGV. Trimming at V came to 1 base and at J to 3 bases, leaving 6 bases not matched to a gene. This CDR3 has 17 amino acids. What was sequenced was peripheral blood. The V and J genes are TRBV11-2 and TRBJ2-3; 11 nucleotides align to TRBD2. The receptor comes from a woman aged 55-69 years with acute or convalescent COVID-19. The CDR3 bases are TGTGCCAGCAGCTTAGCCCCACTAGCGGGAGTAACAGATACGCAGTATTTT. It encodes CASSLAPLAGVTDTQYF. Variable domain in full (rest from reference TRBV11-2 and TRBJ2-3): EAGVAQSPRYKIIEKRQSVAFWCNPISGHATLYWYQQILGQGPKLLIQFQNNGVVDDSQLPKDRFSAERLKGVDSTLKIQPAKLEDSAVYLCASSLAPLAGVTDTQYFGPGTRLTVL.